The 20 T cell receptor beta chains listed next were all sequenced from one sample in a study of blood T cell repertoires in COVID-19. Produced via immunoSEQ multiplex PCR; TCRdb's table is partial and in-frame only. The sample includes roughly 43,000 clones, around 88% of them seen just once. Material for sequencing was peripheral blood. These receptors came from a human donor in a cohort sampled during active COVID-19.

The J gene is TRBJ2-3, the V gene TRBV7-3, with TRBD2 matching 12 bases. The CDR3 has 16 residues. The J segment lost 2 bases and the V segment lost 3 bases, leaving 3 bases of the junction unmatched. The germline V gene encodes CDR1 SGHTA and CDR2 FQGTGA. The CDR3: CASSFGLAGITDTQYF. The DNA of the CDR3 is TGTGCCAGCAGCTTTGGACTAGCGGGGATCACAGATACGCAGTATTTT.

The chain carries TRBV6-5 and TRBJ2-7; D is perhaps TRBD1 (6 bases). Trimming pared 0 bases from V and 2 bases from J, leaving 14 bases between. CDR3 size: 16 residues. From germline, CDR1 is MNHEY and CDR2 SVGAGI. CDR3 coding DNA: TGTGCCAGCAGTTACTCGGGGGCCGGGGTGCCCTACGAGCAGTACTTC. This encodes CASSYSGAGVPYEQYF.

The rearrangement uses TRBV18 and TRBJ1-2; TRBD1 matches at 12 bases. Germline V gene sequence: CDR1 KGHSH, CDR2 LQKENI. The CDR3 contains 16 residues. Unmatched junction bases numbered 10, after V lost 3 bases and J lost 8 bases. The CDR3, as DNA: TGTGCCAGCTCACCTCTCCCGGGACAGGGGGCTAACGGCTACACCTTC. Its protein is CASSPLPGQGANGYTF.

The chain joins TRBV30 to TRBJ2-2, with 9 bases aligning to TRBD1. Germline lookup yields CDR1 GTSNPN and CDR2 SVGIG (reference sequence). Unmatched junction bases numbered 7, after V lost 0 bases and J lost 5 bases. The CDR3 covers 16 residues. DNA for the CDR3: TGTGCCTGGAGTGTCTTGTTGGGACAGGGAACCGGGGAGCTGTTTTTT. Protein sequence: CAWSVLLGQGTGELFF.

Here the CDR3 DNA reads TGTGCCAGCAGCCAAGGAGGACAGGGAGTTTCCTATCAGCCCCAGCATTTT. This gives the protein CASSQGGQGVSYQPQHF. The chain uses TRBV3-1 (or the pseudogene TRBV3-2) and TRBJ1-5, with 8 bases fitting TRBD1. V shed 1 base, J shed 5 bases, and the junction held 10 bases outside the gene matches. Germline V gives CDR1 LGHDT, CDR2 YNNKEL (reference sequence). The CDR3 spans 17 residues.

The V and J genes are TRBV5-6 and TRBJ2-7; tentative D call: TRBD2 (6 bases). There are 14 residues in the CDR3. V was shortened by 0 bases and J by 1 base, with 8 bases between the two germline ends. Germline CDR1 SGHDT, CDR2 YYEEEE. The DNA for the CDR3 is TGTGCCAGCAGCTTGGGGGACTTGTCCTACGAGCAGTACTTC. Protein sequence: CASSLGDLSYEQYF. Variable domain in full (rest from reference TRBV5-6 and TRBJ2-7): DAGVTQSPTHLIKTRGQQVTLRCSPKSGHDTVSWYQQALGQGPQFIFQYYEEEERQRGNFPDRFSGHQFPNYSSELNVNALLLGDSALYLCASSLGDLSYEQYFGPGTRLTVT.

This clone was counted once. The gene calls are TRBV4-3 and TRBJ2-3; TRBD1 matches at 11 bases. The CDR3 spans 16 residues. V trimming: 3 bases; J trimming: 3 bases; junction bases outside the gene matches: 5. Germline V gene sequence: CDR1 LGHNA, CDR2 YSLEER. The CDR3 DNA sequence: TGCGCCAGCAGCCAGAGCGGACAGGGGGCAACAGATACGCAGTATTTT. Protein product: CASSQSGQGATDTQYF.

The chain employs TRBV9 and TRBJ1-1; weak D call: TRBD1 (6 bases). The CDR3 sequence is 16 residues long. V lost 3 bases and J 0 bases, leaving 15 bases between the germline ends. Per the germline V gene, CDR1 is SGDLS and CDR2 is YYNGEE. Written as DNA, the CDR3 is TGTGCCAGCAGCGCAAGAGGACAGATACTGAACACTGAAGCTTTCTTT. Translation gives CASSARGQILNTEAFF. The entire variable domain, with the rest obtained from reference TRBV9 and TRBJ1-1, is as follows: DSGVTQTPKHLITATGQRVTLRCSPRSGDLSVYWYQQSLDQGLQFLIQYYNGEERAKGNILERFSAQQFPDLHSELNLSSLELGDSALYFCASSARGQILNTEAFFGQGTRLTVV.

The genes are TRBV4-1 and TRBJ2-7; D remains ambiguous. Trimming removed 2 bases at V and 5 bases at J, with 16 bases between. CDR1 is MGHRA and CDR2 is YSYEKL in the germline V gene. The CDR3 has 15 amino acids. CDR3: CASSQNHITRHEQYF. In DNA, the CDR3 is TGCGCCAGCAGCCAAAACCATATAACTCGCCACGAGCAGTACTTC.

This sequence joins TRBV11-2 and TRBJ2-5; D is possibly TRBD2 (5 bases). The CDR3 extends over 16 amino acids. The V gene lost 5 bases and the J gene lost 5 bases, with 21 bases spanning the gap. In germline, CDR1 is SGHAT, CDR2 FQNNGV. CDR3 residues: CASSPLRTGWRETQYF. The CDR3 DNA is TGTGCCAGCAGCCCTCTAAGGACCGGCTGGAGGGAGACCCAGTACTTC.

The rearrangement joins TRBV28 to TRBJ1-1; weak D call: TRBD1 (5 bases). The CDR3 consists of 14 residues. Trimming removed 10 bases from V and 0 bases from J, with 15 bases in between. Germline V CDR1 and CDR2: MDHEN, SYDVKM. The CDR3 loop is CAIKGARMNTEAFF. The CDR3 DNA follows: TGTGCCATTAAAGGGGCCCGCATGAACACTGAAGCTTTCTTT.

This clone has a single count. The rearrangement uses TRBV4-3 and TRBJ1-6, with a possible D match to TRBD1 (5 bases). CDR1 and CDR2 (germline): LGHNA, YSLEER. V was trimmed by 1 base and J by 7 bases, leaving 14 bases between them. The CDR3 runs to 16 residues. The CDR3 reads CASSQVPQGLNSPLHF. In nucleotides, the CDR3 is TGCGCCAGCAGCCAAGTCCCCCAGGGCTTGAATTCACCCCTCCACTTT.

The chain uses TRBV6-2 or TRBV6-3 and TRBJ2-1, with 7 bases identical to TRBD1. There are 13 residues in the CDR3. CDR1 is MNHEY, CDR2 SVGEGT, per germline. Trimming took 5 bases from V and 6 from J; bases not matched to a gene: 4. CDR3 amino acids: CASSPQGVNEQFF. Written as DNA, the CDR3 is TGTGCCAGCAGTCCCCAGGGGGTCAATGAGCAGTTCTTC.

V usage is TRBV2 and J usage is TRBJ1-6, with TRBD1 identical over 7 bases. Trimming took 6 bases from V and 0 from J; bases not matched to a gene: 5. The CDR3 has 16 residues. The germline CDR1 and CDR2 sequences are SNHLY and FYNNEI. The CDR3: CASRSTGSSYNSPLHF. CDR3 bases: TGTGCCAGCAGATCGACAGGGAGCTCCTATAATTCACCCCTCCACTTT.

This chain links TRBV5-6 with TRBJ2-3; the match to TRBD2 covers 7 bases. This CDR3 contains 15 residues. The V gene end was trimmed by 2 bases and the J gene end by 6 bases; junction bases not matched to a gene: 9. The germline CDR1 and CDR2 sequences are SGHDT and YYEEEE. DNA for the CDR3: TGTGCCAGCAGCTTTACTAGCGCCCGGGCGGATACGCAGTATTTT. It codes for CASSFTSARADTQYF. Based on the CDR3 plus reference TRBV5-6 and TRBJ2-3, the full variable domain is DAGVTQSPTHLIKTRGQQVTLRCSPKSGHDTVSWYQQALGQGPQFIFQYYEEEERQRGNFPDRFSGHQFPNYSSELNVNALLLGDSALYLCASSFTSARADTQYFGPGTRLTVL.

The gene calls are TRBV3-1 (or the pseudogene TRBV3-2) and TRBJ1-1, with 10 bases lining up with TRBD1. The V and J ends lost 4 bases and 5 bases, in that order; junction bases with no gene match: 1. Germline CDR1 and CDR2: LGHDT and YNNKEL (reference sequence). There are 13 residues in the CDR3. The CDR3: CASSRQGATEAFF. DNA of the CDR3: TGTGCCAGCAGCCGACAGGGGGCGACTGAAGCTTTCTTT.

This chain links TRBV18 with TRBJ2-2; weak D call: TRBD2 (5 bases). The CDR3 loop spans 16 amino acids. Trimming cost V 3 bases and J 5 bases, with 16 bases left between them. Germline CDR1 and CDR2: KGHSH and LQKENI. The CDR3 reads CASSPGETSRTGELFF. The DNA of the CDR3 is TGTGCCAGCTCACCGGGAGAGACGAGCCGAACCGGGGAGCTGTTTTTT.

This chain links TRBV6-5 with TRBJ2-3; D is perhaps TRBD1 (5 bases). V was trimmed by 2 bases and J by 14 bases, leaving 26 bases between them. The germline gives CDR1 MNHEY, CDR2 SVGAGI. The CDR3 totals 16 residues. This chain's CDR3 is CASSYKAFPSGLGRYF. Here the CDR3 DNA reads TGTGCCAGCAGTTACAAAGCTTTCCCCTCTGGATTGGGGCGGTATTTT.

The chain uses TRBV24-1 and TRBJ2-3; 7 bases are shared with TRBD2. This CDR3 spans 15 amino acids. Germline CDR1 KGHDR, CDR2 SFDVKD. V was clipped by 2 bases and J by 6 bases; unmatched bases: 7. The CDR3: CATSDSRGGVDTQYF. CDR3 in DNA: TGTGCCACCAGTGATTCTCGCGGGGGTGTGGATACGCAGTATTTT.

V usage is TRBV9 and J usage is TRBJ2-3, with 9 bases lining up with TRBD2. J gave up 6 bases and V 2 bases, and 7 bases lay outside the gene matches. Germline V gene lookup returns CDR1 SGDLS and CDR2 YYNGEE. CDR3 size: 15 residues. The DNA of the CDR3 is TGTGCCAGCAGCGTTACTAGCGGGCAAACGGATACGCAGTATTTT. Translating it yields CASSVTSGQTDTQYF.